Shown below are 8 T cell receptor beta chains from a single sample sequenced in a study of tumor-infiltrating lymphocytes in primary liver carcinoma. With a constant-region primer, TCR beta cDNA was made from around 530 ng of total RNA. What produced the TCR beta libraries was three nested multiplex PCR rounds using slightly modified ARM-PCR. It was with TRBV1-TRBV30 forward primers and a C-beta reverse primer that the first two PCR rounds were run, at about 10 cycles each. MiXCR, run by TCRdb on the multiplex PCR reads, gives a single entry per CDR3 protein. This table holds 37,000 or so distinct CDR3 sequences, 75% found once. For each extraction, RNA and DNA were obtained together from approximately 20-30 mg of unsorted bulk tissue. The sequencing sample was made of tumor-adjacent normal liver tissue. The receptors originated from a man aged 40-49 years with primary liver carcinoma and hepatitis B virus infection.

This clonotype was observed many times. This chain joins TRBV7-9 and TRBJ2-7; maybe TRBD2 (6 bases). The CDR3 runs to 15 residues. The V gene lost 1 base and the J gene lost 2 bases, with 12 bases spanning the gap. CDR1 SEHNR and CDR2 FQNEAQ come from the germline V gene (reference sequence). CDR3 residues: CASSLGLVETYEQYF. The CDR3 region has the DNA TGTGCCAGCAGCTTAGGACTAGTGGAAACCTACGAGCAGTACTTC.

As to this clonotype: This may come from a read error, since a much larger clone is one base off. The genes are TRBV20-1 and TRBJ1-1; D uncertain. V was trimmed by 5 bases and J by 0 bases, leaving 4 bases between them. Per the germline V gene, CDR1 is DFQATT and CDR2 is SNEGSKA (reference sequence). This CDR3 region has 11 residues. In nucleotides, the CDR3 is TGCAGTGCTCATGTGAACACTGAAGCTTTCTTT. It yields the protein CSAHVNTEAFF.

The gene calls are TRBV10-2 and TRBJ1-1; D is unclear. Germline V gives CDR1 WSHSY, CDR2 SAAADI. Trimming removed 4 bases from V and 6 bases from J, with 12 bases in between. This CDR3 spans 13 amino acids. This CDR3 reads CASSGPENPEAFF. For the CDR3, the DNA is TGCGCCAGCAGTGGACCAGAAAACCCTGAAGCTTTCTTT.

The table lists this clonotype with a count of one. One junction end disagrees with the germline gene, perhaps due to a read error. V is TRBV14 and J is TRBJ2-1; no firm D call. CDR3 length: 16 residues. Germline CDR1 SGHDN, CDR2 FVKESK. This CDR3 reads CASSAVAGWVNNEQLF. CDR3 in DNA: TGTGCCAGCAGTGCCGTAGCAGGATGGGTGAACAATGAGCAGCTCTTC. Variable domain in full (rest from reference TRBV14 and TRBJ2-1): EAGVTQFPSHSVIEKGQTVTLRCDPISGHDNLYWYRRVMGKEIKFLLHFVKESKQDESGMPNNRFLAERTGGTYSTLKVQPAELEDSGVYFCASSAVAGWVNNEQLFGPGTRLTVL.

As DNA, the CDR3 is TGTGCCAGCATCATGGACGGATTGAACACCGGGGAGCTGTTTTTT. Protein product: CASIMDGLNTGELFF. V is TRBV5-4 and J is TRBJ2-2; D call uncertain. CDR3 length: 15 amino acids. Trimming left V 6 bases short and J 1 base short, with 13 bases between. Germline V gene data show CDR1 as SGHNT and CDR2 as YYREEE (reference sequence). Full variable domain (outside the CDR3, taken from reference TRBV5-4 and TRBJ2-2): ETGVTQSPTHLIKTRGQQVTLRCSSQSGHNTVSWYQQALGQGPQFIFQYYREEENGRGNFPPRFSGLQFPNYSSELNVNALELDDSALYLCASIMDGLNTGELFFGEGSRLTVL.

The genes are TRBV11-2 and TRBJ2-1, with D unresolved. CDR1 is SGHAT and CDR2 is FQNNGV in the germline V gene. The CDR3 has 11 amino acids. In DNA, the CDR3 is TGTGTCATCAGCTTTGACGGGGAGCAGTTCTTC. It specifies CVISFDGEQFF.

The chain uses TRBV29-1 and TRBJ2-1, with D perhaps TRBD2 (5 bases). CDR3 size: 15 residues. V lost 3 bases to trimming and J lost 7 bases, with 19 bases between them. The V gene's germline CDR1 is SQVTM and CDR2 ANQGSEA. CDR3 region: CSVDSVMAPCNEQFF. The CDR3 coding sequence is TGCAGCGTTGATAGCGTGATGGCACCCTGTAATGAGCAGTTCTTC.

Concerning this clonotype itself: Without the conserved terminal phenylalanine or tryptophan, this CDR3 likely stems from a read error. The genes are TRBV6-5 and TRBJ2-1; TRBD2 aligns across 10 bases. Germline V gives CDR1 MNHEY, CDR2 SVGAGI. This CDR3 spans 15 amino acids. The DNA for the CDR3 is TGTGTCAGCAGCCAGACTAGCGGGTGCCCCAATGAGCAGTTCCTC. Translating gives CVSSQTSGCPNEQFL.